This is a list of T cell receptor beta chains from one sample in a study of blood T cell repertoires in COVID-19. TCRdb's copy holds only in-frame clones and misses some; the assay was immunoSEQ multiplex PCR. The table has 260,000 or so clones, roughly 88% seen once; the top ten hold 1% to 1.5%. Sequencing was done on a sample of PBMCs or T cells enriched from blood (not recorded which). The source is a woman aged 40 to 55 with acute COVID-19. CDR3s include the opening cysteine and the closing phenylalanine or tryptophan. D genes are given only for firm matches. Clone size is not always given. Where it is, it says once, few, many or a class for expanded clones.

v_call	d_call	j_call	clone_size	cdr3_nt	cdr3_aa
TRBV6-2/TRBV6-3	.	TRBJ1-6	once	TGTGCCAGCAGCCCCCAATCACCCCTCCACTTT	CASSPQSPLHF
TRBV6-5	.	TRBJ1-6	.	TGTGCCAGCAGTTACTCGCTCCAGGGTCTTATCTCACCCCTCCACTTT	CASSYSLQGLISPLHF
TRBV15	.	TRBJ1-5	.	TGTGCCACCAGCAGGGCACGGGGGGAGAATCAGCCCCAGCATTTT	CATSRARGENQPQHF
TRBV21-1	.	TRBJ2-1	.	TGTGCCAGCAGTTTCACCGGGACAGCCCAATACAATGAGCAGTTCTTC	CASSFTGTAQYNEQFF
TRBV27	TRBD2	TRBJ2-1	.	TGTGCCAGCAGTTCGCCCGGACTAGCGGGAGCCTACAATGAGCAGTTCTTC	CASSSPGLAGAYNEQFF
TRBV10-3	TRBD1	TRBJ1-5	.	TGTGCCATCAGTGAGACCGGACAGGGCGGGCAGCCCCAGCATTTT	CAISETGQGGQPQHF
TRBV12-3/TRBV12-4	.	TRBJ1-2	.	TGTGCCAGCAGCGGGAGTTCCTATGGCTACACCTTC	CASSGSSYGYTF
TRBV5-8	.	TRBJ1-6	.	TGTGCCAGCAGCTTGGTCAGGAATAATTCACCCCTCCACTTT	CASSLVRNNSPLHF
TRBV5-1	.	TRBJ1-2	.	TGCGCCAGCAGCTTGGCCCCCGGGACAACCCCCGGCTACACCTTC	CASSLAPGTTPGYTF
TRBV5-4	.	TRBJ2-5	.	TGTGCCAGCAGCGAGGGAGTGGGAGAGACCCAGTACTTC	CASSEGVGETQYF
TRBV6-5	TRBD2	TRBJ2-7	.	TGTGCCAGCAGTTACTCCTGGACTAGATCCTACGAGCAGTACTTC	CASSYSWTRSYEQYF
TRBV6-5	.	TRBJ1-4	.	TGTGCCAGCAGCATACAGGGACGGGAAAAACTGTTTTTT	CASSIQGREKLFF
TRBV19	.	TRBJ1-4	.	TGTGCCAGTAGTATGCAGGGTGCAACTAATGAAAAACTGTTTTTT	CASSMQGATNEKLFF
TRBV5-6	.	TRBJ2-7	once	TGTGCCAGCAGCCAGGGTAGCCCACACTACGAGCAGTACTTC	CASSQGSPHYEQYF
TRBV19	TRBD2	TRBJ2-1	.	TGTGCCAGTAATGACGTAGGACTAGCGGGTTCCTACAATGAGCAGTTCTTC	CASNDVGLAGSYNEQFF
TRBV7-6	.	TRBJ2-2	once	TGTGCCAGCAGCTTACAGGGCCCTAACACCGGGGAGCTGTTTTTT	CASSLQGPNTGELFF
TRBV5-1	TRBD1	TRBJ2-3	.	TGCGCCAGCCAAAGTTCTGGACAGGGAGAAGATACGCAGTATTTT	CASQSSGQGEDTQYF
TRBV7-3	.	TRBJ1-3	.	TGTGCCAGCAGCGCCGGACAGGGAAACACCATATATTTT	CASSAGQGNTIYF
TRBV18	.	TRBJ2-5	few	TGTGCCAGCTCAATTAGGGACTCAGCAGAGACCCAGTACTTC	CASSIRDSAETQYF
TRBV5-1	.	TRBJ2-2	.	TGCGCCAGCAGAGGTGGGTCGGAGAGAGGGGAGCTGTTTTTT	CASRGGSERGELFF
TRBV29-1	TRBD1	TRBJ2-6	.	TGCAGCGTTGAGGACAGGGGGTTAGAGGGGGCCAACGTCCTGACTTTC	CSVEDRGLEGANVLTF
TRBV6-5	.	TRBJ1-2	.	TGTGCCAGCACACAGGACATTCTATATGGCTACACCTTC	CASTQDILYGYTF
TRBV19	.	TRBJ1-5	.	TGTGCCAGTAGTATAGGCGGTTCTCTCAATCAGCCCCAGCATTTT	CASSIGGSLNQPQHF
TRBV24-1	.	TRBJ2-2	.	TGTGCCACCAGGGACTACCACACCGGGGAGCTGTTTTTT	CATRDYHTGELFF
TRBV19	.	TRBJ1-5	.	TGTGCCAGTAGTAGTTTAGACAGGTTAGGAAATCAGCCCCAGCATTTT	CASSSLDRLGNQPQHF
TRBV7-9	TRBD1	TRBJ1-1	.	TGTGCCAGCAGCTACATACAGGGGGTGTTGAACACTGAAGCTTTCTTT	CASSYIQGVLNTEAFF
TRBV18	.	TRBJ2-1	.	TGTGCCAGCTCACCGTCTCTAGATATCTTTGATGAGCAGTTCTTC	CASSPSLDIFDEQFF
TRBV2	.	TRBJ1-5	.	TGTGCCAGCAGTGAAGGGAGGGGAAATCAGCCCCAGCATTTT	CASSEGRGNQPQHF
TRBV2	.	TRBJ1-3	.	TGTGCCAGCAGTGAAGAAGGACTGAACTCTGGAAACACCATATATTTT	CASSEEGLNSGNTIYF
TRBV24-1	.	TRBJ2-1	.	TGTGCCACCAGTACCCGGATTTCAGGGAACCATGAGCAGTTCTTC	CATSTRISGNHEQFF
TRBV19	.	TRBJ1-5	.	TGTGCCAGTAGTACCATAGGAGGAGTGAGAAATCAGCCCCAGCATTTT	CASSTIGGVRNQPQHF
TRBV27	TRBD1	TRBJ1-4	.	TGTGCCAGCAGTTCGTGGGGACAGCAGAATGAAAAACTGTTTTTT	CASSSWGQQNEKLFF
TRBV13	TRBD1	TRBJ2-1	.	TGTGCCAGCAGCAACCCGGGACAGGGGTACAATGAGCAGTTCTTC	CASSNPGQGYNEQFF
TRBV5-1	TRBD2	TRBJ2-3	.	TGCGCCAGCAGCCGGGGGACTAGCGGGTCCACAGATACGCAGTATTTT	CASSRGTSGSTDTQYF
TRBV5-1	.	TRBJ1-3	.	TGCGCCAGCAGCTTTTGGGGGCCAAAGGGAGGAAACACCATATATTTT	CASSFWGPKGGNTIYF
TRBV11-3	TRBD1	TRBJ2-5	.	TGTGCCAGCAGCGGCAGACAGGGCGAGTACCAAGAGACCCAGTACTTC	CASSGRQGEYQETQYF
TRBV7-2	TRBD2	TRBJ2-5	.	TGTGCCAGCAGCTTCGGACTAGCGGGAGTAGAGACCCAGTACTTC	CASSFGLAGVETQYF
TRBV20-1	.	TRBJ2-7	.	TGCAGTGCTAGTTGGAGGGTGAGGGAGCAGTACTTC	CSASWRVREQYF
TRBV5-1	TRBD1	TRBJ1-1	.	TGCGCCAGCAGCGACCGGGACAGCATGAACACTGAAGCTTTCTTT	CASSDRDSMNTEAFF
TRBV11-2	.	TRBJ1-2	.	TGTGCCAGCAGCTCCAACCAGGGAAGAGGCTACACCTTC	CASSSNQGRGYTF
TRBV2	.	TRBJ2-1	.	TGTGCCAGCAGTGAGGTTTGGGGCATTGGTGAGCAGTTCTTC	CASSEVWGIGEQFF